The clone carrying this TCR beta chain occurred once. Its matching antigen is unknown. This sample stems from a study of T cells in localized non-small cell lung cancer. The study's findings and limits: Longer survival (overall) was linked to higher T cell density in blood. There were a median roughly 60 of the top 100 tumor clones appearing in adjacent lung.

Generated by immunoSEQ multiplex PCR, the TCRdb table keeps only in-frame clones and is missing some. The sample consists of roughly 53,000 clones, over 80% of them appearing once. The clonotype originates from a man aged 35 to 69 with stage III lung adenocarcinoma. The specimen was peripheral blood mononuclear cells, collected before any cancer treatment.

The CDR3 here is CASSLSGQYNSPLHF. Here the CDR3 DNA reads TGTGCCAGCAGCTTATCGGGACAGTATAATTCACCCCTCCACTTT. The chain employs TRBV7-9 and TRBJ1-6; 7 nucleotides line up with TRBD1. Germline V lookup: CDR1 SEHNR, CDR2 FQNEAQ (reference sequence). Unmatched junction bases numbered 2, after V lost 2 bases and J lost 4 bases. The CDR3 consists of 15 residues.